This is a list of T cell receptor beta chains from one sample in a study of neurological immune-mediated disorders. TCRdb analysed the 5' RACE reads with MiXCR anew, one entry per CDR3 protein. The profile covers about 32,000 distinct CDR3 sequences, with 3.8% appearing a single time and under 2.5% taken by the ten largest. Source material: PBMCs. The receptors stem from a man aged 30-40 years with multiple sclerosis. CDR3s include the opening cysteine and the closing phenylalanine or tryptophan. The D gene is left open where the match is weak. Clone size is shown for a subset of rows, as once, few, many or a class of expanded clone.

V gene: TRBV12-3/TRBV12-4; clone size: many; D gene: .; J gene: TRBJ2-7; CDR3 DNA: TGTGCCAGCAGTTTTCTCCGAGTCGAGCAGTACTTC; CDR3 protein: CASSFLRVEQYF
V gene: TRBV5-1; clone size: many; D gene: TRBD1; J gene: TRBJ2-7; CDR3 DNA: TGCGCCAGCAGTAGAATAGGACAGGGTGACTCCTACGAGCAGTACTTC; CDR3 protein: CASSRIGQGDSYEQYF
V gene: TRBV5-6; clone size: many; D gene: .; J gene: TRBJ2-3; CDR3 DNA: TGTGCCAGCAGCTTAGCGGCTTGGTTTGCGGGACGGAACACAGATACGCAGTATTTT; CDR3 protein: CASSLAAWFAGRNTDTQYF
V gene: TRBV4-3; clone size: many; D gene: TRBD1; J gene: TRBJ1-2; CDR3 DNA: TGCGCCAGCAGCCAATTCCGGGGACAGGGGGCTAACTATGGCTACACCTTC; CDR3 protein: CASSQFRGQGANYGYTF
V gene: TRBV11-2; clone size: few; D gene: TRBD2; J gene: TRBJ2-2; CDR3 DNA: TGTGCCAGCAGCTCCCTTTGGGGGAGGGAGAGAGCGAACACCGGGGAGCTGTTTTTT; CDR3 protein: CASSSLWGRERANTGELFF
V gene: TRBV20-1; clone size: many; D gene: TRBD2; J gene: TRBJ2-7; CDR3 DNA: TGCAGTGCGGGAGAGCTAGCGGTAAGCTCCTACGAGCAGTACTTC; CDR3 protein: CSAGELAVSSYEQYF
V gene: TRBV12-3/TRBV12-4; clone size: many; D gene: TRBD1; J gene: TRBJ1-1; CDR3 DNA: TGTGCCAGCAGTCCGGACAGGCGGGACACTGAAGCTTTCTTT; CDR3 protein: CASSPDRRDTEAFF
V gene: TRBV9; clone size: many; D gene: .; J gene: TRBJ2-7; CDR3 DNA: TGTGCCAGCAGCGCCCCCGGCCCAGGGGGGCTGGGCGAGCAGTACTTC; CDR3 protein: CASSAPGPGGLGEQYF
V gene: TRBV20-1; clone size: few; D gene: TRBD1; J gene: TRBJ2-2; CDR3 DNA: TGCAGTGCTCGGGAAGGGGGCGTCACCGGGGAGCTGTTTTTT; CDR3 protein: CSAREGGVTGELFF
V gene: TRBV6-2/TRBV6-3; clone size: many; D gene: TRBD2; J gene: TRBJ2-2; CDR3 DNA: TGTGCCAGCAGTAAACATCAGGGGCGTCTGCGAGCGGGGGCTTACACCGGGGAGCTGTTTTTT; CDR3 protein: CASSKHQGRLRAGAYTGELFF
V gene: TRBV3-1; clone size: many; D gene: TRBD1; J gene: TRBJ2-7; CDR3 DNA: TGTGCCAGCAGCCATAGGACAGGGGGAGATCTACGAGGGGCGAACGAGCAGTACTTC; CDR3 protein: CASSHRTGGDLRGANEQYF
V gene: TRBV5-1; clone size: many; D gene: .; J gene: TRBJ1-5; CDR3 DNA: TGCGCCAGCAGCGTGGATGGGGGTGCGGAACAGCCCCAGCATTTT; CDR3 protein: CASSVDGGAEQPQHF
V gene: TRBV5-1; clone size: many; D gene: .; J gene: TRBJ1-2; CDR3 DNA: TGCGCCAGCAGCCCGGACGGAGCTAACTATGGCTACACCTTC; CDR3 protein: CASSPDGANYGYTF
V gene: TRBV20-1; clone size: .; D gene: TRBD2; J gene: TRBJ2-4; CDR3 DNA: TGCAGTGCTAGCCGAAGCGGGGAGGGCGACATTCAGTACTTC; CDR3 protein: CSASRSGEGDIQYF
V gene: TRBV12-3/TRBV12-4; clone size: medium-sized; D gene: .; J gene: TRBJ1-1; CDR3 DNA: TGTGCCTCTGGAGGGGGTCTAGAAGCTTTCTTT; CDR3 protein: CASGGGLEAFF
V gene: TRBV12-3/TRBV12-4; clone size: few; D gene: .; J gene: TRBJ1-3; CDR3 DNA: TGTGCCAGCAGTTTGGGAGATCCCTCTGGAAACACCATATATTTT; CDR3 protein: CASSLGDPSGNTIYF
V gene: TRBV7-2; clone size: many; D gene: .; J gene: TRBJ1-2; CDR3 DNA: TGTGCCAGCAGCGCACCCGGGTCAAGGGAGGTTAAGGGCTACACCTTC; CDR3 protein: CASSAPGSREVKGYTF
V gene: TRBV10-3; clone size: many; D gene: TRBD1; J gene: TRBJ1-5; CDR3 DNA: TGTGCCATCAGTGAGGACAGGGGGTTCAATCAGCCCCAGCATTTT; CDR3 protein: CAISEDRGFNQPQHF
V gene: TRBV5-1; clone size: .; D gene: TRBD1; J gene: TRBJ1-2; CDR3 DNA: TGCGCCAGCAGCTTAGGGACAGTTTCGAATGGCTACACCTTC; CDR3 protein: CASSLGTVSNGYTF
V gene: TRBV5-1; clone size: many; D gene: TRBD2; J gene: TRBJ2-3; CDR3 DNA: TGCGCCAGCAGCCCCCGGGGGGAATTCACAGATACGCAGTATTTT; CDR3 protein: CASSPRGEFTDTQYF
V gene: TRBV7-8; clone size: many; D gene: TRBD2; J gene: TRBJ2-1; CDR3 DNA: TGTGCCAGCAGCTTAGGCGGGGGATTCTACAATGAGCAGTTCTTC; CDR3 protein: CASSLGGGFYNEQFF
V gene: TRBV9; clone size: .; D gene: .; J gene: TRBJ1-4; CDR3 DNA: TGTGCCAGCAGCCTCGACAGCGGTAATGAAAAACTGTTTTTT; CDR3 protein: CASSLDSGNEKLFF
V gene: TRBV7-8; clone size: many; D gene: TRBD1; J gene: TRBJ1-1; CDR3 DNA: TGTGCCAGCAGCGGGACAGCGAACACTGAAGCTTTCTTT; CDR3 protein: CASSGTANTEAFF
V gene: TRBV29-1; clone size: many; D gene: TRBD1; J gene: TRBJ2-7; CDR3 DNA: TGCAGCGTTCAGGACAGGTACAACGAGCAGTACTTC; CDR3 protein: CSVQDRYNEQYF
V gene: TRBV20-1; clone size: many; D gene: TRBD2; J gene: TRBJ2-3; CDR3 DNA: TGCAGTGGATCGGGACTAGCGGGGACCGGCGATACGCAGTATTTT; CDR3 protein: CSGSGLAGTGDTQYF
V gene: TRBV12-5; clone size: many; D gene: .; J gene: TRBJ2-1; CDR3 DNA: TGTGCTAGTGGTTTGGTTGTGACCCCTCCCAATGAGCAGTTCTTC; CDR3 protein: CASGLVVTPPNEQFF
V gene: TRBV12-3/TRBV12-4; clone size: many; D gene: .; J gene: TRBJ2-1; CDR3 DNA: TGTGCCAGCAACCCATGGGGGGACGAGCAGTTCTTC; CDR3 protein: CASNPWGDEQFF